Given below is one T cell receptor beta chain in context. These data are taken from a study of blood T cell repertoires in COVID-19. Study context: From the United States, Italy and Spain came samples of acute and convalescent COVID-19.

TCRdb's copy holds only in-frame clones and misses some; the assay was immunoSEQ multiplex PCR. The profile shows approximately 250,000 clones, less than 90% of them singletons. This sequence was found in a woman aged 70 to 79 with COVID-19, enrolled during active disease. Sequencing was performed on peripheral blood.

The CDR3 reads CASSFRGAEGYTF. CDR3 bases: TGTGCCAGCAGCTTTCGGGGGGCGGAAGGCTACACCTTC. The chain uses TRBV5-4 and TRBJ1-2, with TRBD1 as a possible D gene (6 bases). Germline CDR1 SGHNT, CDR2 YYREEE (reference sequence). The CDR3 is 13 residues long. Trimming took off 2 bases at V and 8 bases at J, with 13 bases between the two ends.